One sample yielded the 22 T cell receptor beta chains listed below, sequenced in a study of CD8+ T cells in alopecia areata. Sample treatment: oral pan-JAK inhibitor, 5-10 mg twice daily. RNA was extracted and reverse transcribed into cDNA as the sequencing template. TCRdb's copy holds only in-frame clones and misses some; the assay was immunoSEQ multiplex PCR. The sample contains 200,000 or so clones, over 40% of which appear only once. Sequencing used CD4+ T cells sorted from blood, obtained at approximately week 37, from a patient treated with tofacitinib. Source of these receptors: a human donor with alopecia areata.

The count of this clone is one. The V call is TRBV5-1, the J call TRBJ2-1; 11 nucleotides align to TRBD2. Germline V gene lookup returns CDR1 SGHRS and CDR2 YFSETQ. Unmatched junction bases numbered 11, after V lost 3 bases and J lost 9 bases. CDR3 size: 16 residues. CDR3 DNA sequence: TGCGCCAGCAGCTCGACTAGCGGGACGCCGTCAGGTGAGCAGTTCTTC. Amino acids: CASSSTSGTPSGEQFF.

The CDR3 sequence: CASTNSGSSYNEQFF. Here the CDR3 DNA reads TGTGCCAGCACCAATAGCGGGAGCTCCTACAATGAGCAGTTCTTC. This chain joins TRBV9 and TRBJ2-1; TRBD2 matches 9 bases. J gave up 0 bases and V 6 bases, and 4 bases lay outside the gene matches. This CDR3 region has 15 residues. Germline V lookup: CDR1 SGDLS, CDR2 YYNGEE. The variable domain in full, completed from reference TRBV9 and TRBJ2-1, reads DSGVTQTPKHLITATGQRVTLRCSPRSGDLSVYWYQQSLDQGLQFLIQYYNGEERAKGNILERFSAQQFPDLHSELNLSSLELGDSALYFCASTNSGSSYNEQFFGPGTRLTVL.

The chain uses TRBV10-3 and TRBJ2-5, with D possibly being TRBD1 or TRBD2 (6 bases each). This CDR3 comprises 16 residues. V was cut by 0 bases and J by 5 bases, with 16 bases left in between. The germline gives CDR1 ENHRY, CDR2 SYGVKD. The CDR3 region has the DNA TGTGCCATCAGTGAGTCTCAAGGCGGGACAAGGGAGACCCAGTACTTC. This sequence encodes CAISESQGGTRETQYF.

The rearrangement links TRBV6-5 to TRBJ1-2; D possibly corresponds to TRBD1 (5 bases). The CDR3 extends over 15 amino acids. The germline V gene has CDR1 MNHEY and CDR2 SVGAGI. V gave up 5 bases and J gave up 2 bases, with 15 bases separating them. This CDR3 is CASSLGTLGNYGYTF. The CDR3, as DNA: TGTGCCAGCAGTCTGGGGACGCTCGGAAACTATGGCTACACCTTC.

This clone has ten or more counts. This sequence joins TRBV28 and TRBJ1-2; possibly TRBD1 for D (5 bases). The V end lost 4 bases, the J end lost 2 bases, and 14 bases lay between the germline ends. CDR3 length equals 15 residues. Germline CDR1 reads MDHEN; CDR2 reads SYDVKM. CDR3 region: CASSSSPRDNYGYTF. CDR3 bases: TGTGCCAGCAGTTCTTCTCCCCGGGACAACTATGGCTACACCTTC.

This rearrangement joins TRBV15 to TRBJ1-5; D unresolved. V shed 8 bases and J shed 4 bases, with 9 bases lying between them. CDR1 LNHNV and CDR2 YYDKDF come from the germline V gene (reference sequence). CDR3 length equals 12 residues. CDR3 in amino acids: CATQDGNQPQHF. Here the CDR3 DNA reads TGTGCCACCCAGGACGGGAATCAGCCCCAGCATTTT.

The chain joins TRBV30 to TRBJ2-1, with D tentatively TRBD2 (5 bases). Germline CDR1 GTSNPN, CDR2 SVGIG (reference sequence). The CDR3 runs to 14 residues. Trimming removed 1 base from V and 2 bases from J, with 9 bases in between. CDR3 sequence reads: CAWSAGNPYNEQFF. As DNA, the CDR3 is TGTGCCTGGAGTGCGGGGAACCCCTACAATGAGCAGTTCTTC.

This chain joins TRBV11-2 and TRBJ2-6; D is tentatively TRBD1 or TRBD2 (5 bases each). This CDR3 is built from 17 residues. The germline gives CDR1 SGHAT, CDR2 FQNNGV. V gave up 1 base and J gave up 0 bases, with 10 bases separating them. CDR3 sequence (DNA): TGTGCCAGCAGCTTAGGGGGGTTGAGCTCTGGGGCCAACGTCCTGACTTTC. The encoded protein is CASSLGGLSSGANVLTF.

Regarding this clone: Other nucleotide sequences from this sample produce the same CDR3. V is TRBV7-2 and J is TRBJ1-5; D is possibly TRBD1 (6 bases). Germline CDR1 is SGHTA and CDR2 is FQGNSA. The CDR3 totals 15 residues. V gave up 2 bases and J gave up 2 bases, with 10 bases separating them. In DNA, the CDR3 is TGTGCCAGCAGCTTAAGAGGGGGAGGCAATCAGCCCCAGCATTTT. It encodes CASSLRGGGNQPQHF.

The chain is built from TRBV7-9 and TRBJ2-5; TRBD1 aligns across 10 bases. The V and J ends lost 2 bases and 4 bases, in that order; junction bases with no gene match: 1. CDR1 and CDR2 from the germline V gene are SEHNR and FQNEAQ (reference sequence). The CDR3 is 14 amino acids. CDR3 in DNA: TGTGCCAGCAGCTTACGGACAGGGGGAGAGACCCAGTACTTC. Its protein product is CASSLRTGGETQYF.

The CDR3 DNA reads as TGCGCCAGCAGCCGAGCTAGCGGGGACCTCTACGAGCAGTACTTC. Protein product: CASSRASGDLYEQYF. The chain uses TRBV4-3 and TRBJ2-7; 9 nucleotides match TRBD2. Germline values: CDR1 LGHNA, CDR2 YSLEER. V was pared by 4 bases and J by 3 bases, with 7 bases of the junction left unmatched. This CDR3 comprises 15 residues.

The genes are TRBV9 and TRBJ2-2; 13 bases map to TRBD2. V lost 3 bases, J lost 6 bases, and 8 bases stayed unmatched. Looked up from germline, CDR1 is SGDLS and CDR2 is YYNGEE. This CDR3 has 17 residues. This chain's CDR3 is CASSGRNTSGRAGELFF. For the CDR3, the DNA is TGTGCCAGCAGCGGCAGGAACACTAGCGGGAGGGCCGGGGAGCTGTTTTTT.

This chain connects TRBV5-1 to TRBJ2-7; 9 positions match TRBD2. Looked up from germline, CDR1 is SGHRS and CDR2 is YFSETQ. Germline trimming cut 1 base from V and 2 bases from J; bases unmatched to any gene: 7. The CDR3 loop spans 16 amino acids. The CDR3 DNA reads TGCGCCAGCAGCTTGACCGGGACTAGCCGTACCTACGAGCAGTACTTC. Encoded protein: CASSLTGTSRTYEQYF.

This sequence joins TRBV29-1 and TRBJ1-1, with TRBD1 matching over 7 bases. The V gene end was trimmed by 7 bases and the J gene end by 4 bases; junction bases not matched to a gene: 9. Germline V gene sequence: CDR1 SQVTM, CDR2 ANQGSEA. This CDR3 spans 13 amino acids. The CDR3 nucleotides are TGCAGCGAAAGACAGGGCCAGGCCACTGAAGCTTTCTTT. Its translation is CSERQGQATEAFF. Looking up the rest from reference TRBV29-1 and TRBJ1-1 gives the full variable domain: SAVISQKPSRDICQRGTSLTIQCQVDSQVTMMFWYRQQPGQSLTLIATANQGSEATYESGFVIDKFPISRPNLTFSTLTVSNMSPEDSSIYLCSERQGQATEAFFGQGTRLTVV.

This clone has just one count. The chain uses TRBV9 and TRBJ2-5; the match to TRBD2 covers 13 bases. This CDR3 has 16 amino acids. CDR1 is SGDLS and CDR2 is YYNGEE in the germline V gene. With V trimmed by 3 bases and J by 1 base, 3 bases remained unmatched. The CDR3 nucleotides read TGTGCCAGCAGCGACGGGACTAGCGGGACCCAAGAGACCCAGTACTTC. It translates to CASSDGTSGTQETQYF.

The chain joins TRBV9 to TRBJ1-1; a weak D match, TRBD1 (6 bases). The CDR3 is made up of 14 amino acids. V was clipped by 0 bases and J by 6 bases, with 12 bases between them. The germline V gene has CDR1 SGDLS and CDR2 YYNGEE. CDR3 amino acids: CASSVVEGVSEAFF. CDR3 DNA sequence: TGTGCCAGCAGCGTAGTAGAGGGGGTGTCTGAAGCTTTCTTT. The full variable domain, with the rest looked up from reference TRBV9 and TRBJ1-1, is DSGVTQTPKHLITATGQRVTLRCSPRSGDLSVYWYQQSLDQGLQFLIQYYNGEERAKGNILERFSAQQFPDLHSELNLSSLELGDSALYFCASSVVEGVSEAFFGQGTRLTVV.

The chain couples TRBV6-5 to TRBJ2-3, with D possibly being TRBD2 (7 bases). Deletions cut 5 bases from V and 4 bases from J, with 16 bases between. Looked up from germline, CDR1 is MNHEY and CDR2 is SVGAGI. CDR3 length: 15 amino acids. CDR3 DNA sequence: TGTGCCAGCAGTCGTCGAGGGGGGGAGGCAGATACGCAGTATTTT. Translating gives CASSRRGGEADTQYF.

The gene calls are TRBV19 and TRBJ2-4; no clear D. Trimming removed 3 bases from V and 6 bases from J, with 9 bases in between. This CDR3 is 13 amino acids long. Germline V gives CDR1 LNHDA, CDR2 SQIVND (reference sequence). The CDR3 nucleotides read TGTGCCAGTAGTATCGGACGGGTAAACATTCAGTACTTC. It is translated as CASSIGRVNIQYF.

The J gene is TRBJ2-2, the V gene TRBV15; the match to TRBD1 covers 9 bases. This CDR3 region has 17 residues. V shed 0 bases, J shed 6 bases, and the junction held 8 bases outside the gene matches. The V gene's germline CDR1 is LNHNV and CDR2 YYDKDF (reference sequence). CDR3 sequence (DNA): TGTGCCACCAGCAGAGATCGGGACAGGGTCTTGGCCGGGGAGCTGTTTTTT. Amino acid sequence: CATSRDRDRVLAGELFF.

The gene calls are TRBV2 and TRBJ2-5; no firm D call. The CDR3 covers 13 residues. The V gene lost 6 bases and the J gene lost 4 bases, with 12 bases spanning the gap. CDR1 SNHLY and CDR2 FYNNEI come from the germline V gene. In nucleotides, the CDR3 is TGTGCCAGCAGCCCGGAGCCTCTAGAGACCCAGTACTTC. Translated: CASSPEPLETQYF. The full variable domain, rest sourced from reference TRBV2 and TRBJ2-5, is EPEVTQTPSHQVTQMGQEVILRCVPISNHLYFYWYRQILGQKVEFLVSFYNNEISEKSEIFDDQFSVERPDGSNFTLKIRSTKLEDSAMYFCASSPEPLETQYFGPGTRLLVL.

CDR3: CASSRASDSGKQYF. The CDR3 bases are TGCGCCAGCAGCCGGGCGTCGGACAGTGGCAAGCAGTACTTC. This sequence joins TRBV5-1 and TRBJ2-7; D is possibly TRBD1 (6 bases). V dropped 4 bases and J dropped 8 bases, with 19 bases sitting between them. CDR3 length: 14 residues. Germline loops: CDR1 SGHRS, CDR2 YFSETQ.

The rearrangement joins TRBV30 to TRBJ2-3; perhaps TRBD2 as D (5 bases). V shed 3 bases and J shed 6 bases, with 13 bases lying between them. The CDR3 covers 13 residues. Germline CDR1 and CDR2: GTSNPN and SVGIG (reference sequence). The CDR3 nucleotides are TGTGCCTGGAGAGTACCACCGGGGGATACGCAGTATTTT. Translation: CAWRVPPGDTQYF.